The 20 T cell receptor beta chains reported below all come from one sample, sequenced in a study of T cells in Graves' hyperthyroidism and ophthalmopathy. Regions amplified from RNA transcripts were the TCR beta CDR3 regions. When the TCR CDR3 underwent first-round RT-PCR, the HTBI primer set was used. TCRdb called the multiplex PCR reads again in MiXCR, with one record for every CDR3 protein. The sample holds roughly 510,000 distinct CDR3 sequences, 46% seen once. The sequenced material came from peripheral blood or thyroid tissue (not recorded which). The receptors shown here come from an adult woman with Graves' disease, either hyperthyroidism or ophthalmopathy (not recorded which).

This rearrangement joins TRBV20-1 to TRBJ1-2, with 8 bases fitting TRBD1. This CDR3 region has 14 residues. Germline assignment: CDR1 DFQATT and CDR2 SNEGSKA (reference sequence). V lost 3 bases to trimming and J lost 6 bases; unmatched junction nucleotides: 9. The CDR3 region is CSASPVTGDNGYTF. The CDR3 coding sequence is TGCAGTGCTAGTCCCGTGACAGGGGATAATGGCTACACCTTC.

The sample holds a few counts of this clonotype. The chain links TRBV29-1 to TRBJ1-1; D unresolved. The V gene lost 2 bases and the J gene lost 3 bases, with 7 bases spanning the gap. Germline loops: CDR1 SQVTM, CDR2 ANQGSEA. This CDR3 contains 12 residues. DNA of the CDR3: TGCAGCGTTGAAATCACGGACACTGAAGCTTTCTTT. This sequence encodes CSVEITDTEAFF.

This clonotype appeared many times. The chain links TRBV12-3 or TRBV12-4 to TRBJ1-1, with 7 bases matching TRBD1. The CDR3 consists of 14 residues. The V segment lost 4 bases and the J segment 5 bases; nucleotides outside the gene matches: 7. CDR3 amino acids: CASSSRTGETEAFF. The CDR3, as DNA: TGTGCCAGCAGTTCAAGGACAGGCGAAACTGAAGCTTTCTTT.

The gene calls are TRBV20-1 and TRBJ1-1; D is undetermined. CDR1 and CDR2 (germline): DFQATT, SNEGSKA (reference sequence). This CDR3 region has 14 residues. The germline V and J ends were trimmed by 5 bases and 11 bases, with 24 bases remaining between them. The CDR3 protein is CSAPPVRPSPVAFF. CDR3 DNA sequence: TGCAGTGCTCCCCCCGTGCGGCCTTCCCCGGTGGCTTTCTTT.

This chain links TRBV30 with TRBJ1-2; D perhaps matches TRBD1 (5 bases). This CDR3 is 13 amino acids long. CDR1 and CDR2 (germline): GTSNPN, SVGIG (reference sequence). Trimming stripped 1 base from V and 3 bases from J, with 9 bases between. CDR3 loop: CAWSEQEYYGYTF. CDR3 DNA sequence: TGTGCCTGGAGTGAACAGGAGTACTATGGCTACACCTTC.

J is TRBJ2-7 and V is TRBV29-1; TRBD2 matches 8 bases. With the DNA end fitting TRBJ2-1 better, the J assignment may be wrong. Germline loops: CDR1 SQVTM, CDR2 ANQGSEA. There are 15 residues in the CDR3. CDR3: CSVYLPGRAYNEQFF. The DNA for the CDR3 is TGCAGCGTCTATTTGCCCGGGAGGGCCTACAATGAGCAGTTCTTC.

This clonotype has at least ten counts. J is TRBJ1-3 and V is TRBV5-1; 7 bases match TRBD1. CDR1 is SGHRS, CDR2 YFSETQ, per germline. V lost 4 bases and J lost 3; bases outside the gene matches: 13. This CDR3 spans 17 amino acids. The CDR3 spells CASSPVRQGLGGNTIYF. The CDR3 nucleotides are TGCGCCAGCAGCCCCGTACGACAGGGTCTCGGTGGAAACACCATATATTTT.

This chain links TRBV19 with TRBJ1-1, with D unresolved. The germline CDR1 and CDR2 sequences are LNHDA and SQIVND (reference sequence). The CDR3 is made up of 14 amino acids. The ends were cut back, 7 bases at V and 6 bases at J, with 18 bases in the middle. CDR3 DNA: TGTGCCAGTAACGACCGGCGGGTGTGGGCTGAAGCTTTCTTT. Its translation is CASNDRRVWAEAFF.

The DNA for the CDR3 is TGTGCCAGCAGCCTATTGACTAGCGTCTCCTACGAGCAGTACTTC. Protein product: CASSLLTSVSYEQYF. The chain has TRBV7-2 and TRBJ2-7, with 8 bases aligning to TRBD2. The trim removed 5 bases at V and 0 bases at J, leaving 6 bases unmatched. The CDR3 covers 15 residues. Germline-derived CDR1 and CDR2 are SGHTA and FQGNSA.

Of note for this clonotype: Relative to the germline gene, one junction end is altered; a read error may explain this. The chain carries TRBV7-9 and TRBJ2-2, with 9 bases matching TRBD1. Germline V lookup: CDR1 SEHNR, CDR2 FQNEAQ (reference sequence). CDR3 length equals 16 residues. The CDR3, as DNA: TGCGCCAGCAGCACAGGACAGGGGTTGAACACCGGGGAGCTGTTTTTT. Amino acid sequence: CASSTGQGLNTGELFF.

The CDR3 DNA reads TGCAGCGTACTCCACCGGGACAGGGCCTACTTC. Its protein is CSVLHRDRAYF. V gene TRBV29-1 combines with J gene TRBJ2-5; 9 nucleotides line up with TRBD1. V shed 6 bases and J 14 bases; nucleotides not matched to a gene: 10. Germline CDR1 reads SQVTM; CDR2 reads ANQGSEA. CDR3 length: 11 amino acids.

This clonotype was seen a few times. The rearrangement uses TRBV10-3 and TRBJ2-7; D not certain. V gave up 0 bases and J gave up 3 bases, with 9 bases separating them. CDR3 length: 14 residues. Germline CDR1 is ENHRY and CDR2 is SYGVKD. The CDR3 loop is CAISESSKSYEQYF. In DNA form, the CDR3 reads TGTGCCATCAGTGAGTCTAGTAAGAGCTACGAGCAGTACTTC.

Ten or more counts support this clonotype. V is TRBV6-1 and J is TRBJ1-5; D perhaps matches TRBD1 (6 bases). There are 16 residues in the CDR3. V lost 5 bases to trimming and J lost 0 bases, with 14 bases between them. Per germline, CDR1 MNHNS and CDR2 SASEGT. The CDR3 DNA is TGTGCCAGCAGTCCCCGGACAGCATATAGCAATCAGCCCCAGCATTTT. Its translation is CASSPRTAYSNQPQHF.

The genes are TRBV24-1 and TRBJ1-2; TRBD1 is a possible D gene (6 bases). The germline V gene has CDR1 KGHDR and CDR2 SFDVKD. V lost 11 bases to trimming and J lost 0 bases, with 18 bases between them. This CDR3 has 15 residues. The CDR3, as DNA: TGTGCCAGTAGTACACAGGGAAAGTCTAACTATGGCTACACCTTC. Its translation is CASSTQGKSNYGYTF.

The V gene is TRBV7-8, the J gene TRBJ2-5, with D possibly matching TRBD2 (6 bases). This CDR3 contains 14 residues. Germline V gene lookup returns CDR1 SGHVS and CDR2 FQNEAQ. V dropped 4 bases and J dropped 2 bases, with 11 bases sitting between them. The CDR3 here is CASSSAGIQETQYF. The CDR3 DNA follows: TGTGCCAGCAGCTCGGCGGGGATTCAAGAGACCCAGTACTTC.

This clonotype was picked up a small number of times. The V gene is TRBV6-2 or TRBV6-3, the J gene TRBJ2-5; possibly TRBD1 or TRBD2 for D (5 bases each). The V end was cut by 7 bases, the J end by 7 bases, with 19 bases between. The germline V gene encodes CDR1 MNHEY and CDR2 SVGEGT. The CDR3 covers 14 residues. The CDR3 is CASNHRDPRGTQYF. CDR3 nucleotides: TGTGCCAGCAATCACCGGGACCCCCGAGGGACCCAGTACTTC.

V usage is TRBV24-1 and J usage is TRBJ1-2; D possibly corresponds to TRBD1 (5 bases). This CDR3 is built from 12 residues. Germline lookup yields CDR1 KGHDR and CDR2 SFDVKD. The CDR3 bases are TGTGCTACTAGGAGGGGAGACTATGGCTACACCTTC. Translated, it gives CATRRGDYGYTF.

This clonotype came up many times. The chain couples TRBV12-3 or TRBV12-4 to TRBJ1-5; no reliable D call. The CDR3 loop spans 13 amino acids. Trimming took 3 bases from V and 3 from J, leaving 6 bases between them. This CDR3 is CASSFSDNQPQHF. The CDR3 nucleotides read TGTGCCAGCAGTTTTTCCGACAATCAGCCCCAGCATTTT.

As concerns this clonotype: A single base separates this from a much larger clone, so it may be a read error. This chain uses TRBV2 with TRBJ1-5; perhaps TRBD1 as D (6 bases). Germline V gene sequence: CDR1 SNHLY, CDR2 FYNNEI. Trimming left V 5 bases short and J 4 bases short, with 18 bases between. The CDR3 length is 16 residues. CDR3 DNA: TGTGCCAGCAGTCCCCTGGGCAGGGGAACAAATCAGCCCCAGCATTTT. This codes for CASSPLGRGTNQPQHF.

In DNA form, the CDR3 reads TGTGCCAGCAGCTTAAGTGCAGCAAGAGATAACACCGGGGAGCTGTTTTTT. It yields the protein CASSLSAARDNTGELFF. The V gene is TRBV7-8, the J gene TRBJ2-2; D not certain. Looked up from germline, CDR1 is SGHVS and CDR2 is FQNEAQ. The CDR3 spans 17 residues. The V gene lost 2 bases and the J gene lost 2 bases, with 15 bases spanning the gap.